Below, 25 T cell receptor beta chains from the same sample are listed, as sequenced in a study of T cell responses to AZD1222 COVID-19 vaccine. The protocol was immunoSEQ multiplex PCR, while the TCRdb copy is restricted to in-frame clones and leaves out a portion. The data show 150,000 to 200,000 clones, with 90% seen just once and less than 6.5% held by the top ten. Material: peripheral blood, obtained 28 days after the second AZD1222 dose. Receptor source: an adult who received the AZD1222 COVID-19 vaccine.

This rearrangement joins TRBV2 to TRBJ1-3, with D maybe TRBD1 (6 bases). The V gene lost 7 bases and the J gene lost 4 bases, with 14 bases spanning the gap. Germline loops: CDR1 SNHLY, CDR2 FYNNEI. This CDR3 contains 14 residues. CDR3 sequence: CASKTQGVGNTIYF. The DNA of the CDR3 is TGTGCCAGCAAGACACAGGGAGTCGGAAACACCATATATTTT.

The V call is TRBV9, the J call TRBJ1-1; TRBD1 might be the D (6 bases). V dropped 3 bases and J dropped 7 bases, with 19 bases sitting between them. The CDR3 consists of 15 residues. CDR1 SGDLS and CDR2 YYNGEE come from the germline V gene. CDR3 sequence: CASSAGGQSINEAFF. The DNA for the CDR3 is TGTGCCAGCAGCGCGGGAGGACAGTCGATAAATGAAGCTTTCTTT.

This clone was seen more than once but under ten times. V and J are TRBV7-2 and TRBJ1-6, with 11 bases identical to TRBD1. This CDR3 contains 16 residues. The germline CDR1 and CDR2 sequences are SGHTA and FQGNSA. Unmatched junction bases numbered 5, after V lost 4 bases and J lost 6 bases. The CDR3 DNA is TGTGCCAGCAGCTACGGGACAGGGGGAAGTAATTCACCCCTCCACTTT. Translating gives CASSYGTGGSNSPLHF. The entire variable domain, with the rest obtained from reference TRBV7-2 and TRBJ1-6, is as follows: GAGVSQSPSNKVTEKGKDVELRCDPISGHTALYWYRQSLGQGLEFLIYFQGNSAPDKSGLPSDRFSAERTGGSVSTLTIQRTQQEDSAVYLCASSYGTGGSNSPLHFGNGTRLTVT.

This rearrangement joins TRBV18 to TRBJ2-1, with a weak D call TRBD1 (5 bases). CDR1 and CDR2 (germline): KGHSH, LQKENI. The CDR3 is 18 amino acids. V gave up 0 bases and J gave up 0 bases, with 15 bases separating them. The CDR3, as DNA: TGTGCCAGCTCACCACCGGTGGGCGGAGACAGCTCCTACAATGAGCAGTTCTTC. Protein: CASSPPVGGDSSYNEQFF.

V usage is TRBV7-2 and J usage is TRBJ1-4, with 8 bases fitting TRBD1. The J segment lost 7 bases and the V segment lost 4 bases, leaving 5 bases of the junction unmatched. The CDR3 length is 14 residues. The V gene's germline CDR1 is SGHTA and CDR2 FQGNSA. The CDR3 DNA reads TGTGCCAGCAGCTACGGACAGGGATCTGAAAAACTGTTTTTT. Translation gives CASSYGQGSEKLFF.

V gene TRBV7-2 combines with J gene TRBJ2-2; perhaps TRBD1 as D (6 bases). The germline gives CDR1 SGHTA, CDR2 FQGNSA. The CDR3 length is 14 residues. Trimming shortened V by 4 bases and J by 1 base, and 7 bases separated the two germline ends. The CDR3 spells CASSSTGNTGELFF. The CDR3 DNA sequence: TGTGCCAGCAGCTCGACAGGGAACACCGGGGAGCTGTTTTTT.

This rearrangement joins TRBV29-1 to TRBJ1-2, with 10 bases that match TRBD1. J was trimmed by 2 bases and V by 5 bases; bases with no gene match: 2. Germline-derived CDR1 and CDR2 are SQVTM and ANQGSEA. The CDR3 length is 13 residues. For the CDR3, the DNA is TGCAGCGTTCGGACAGGGGGAAACTATGGCTACACCTTC. Translating it yields CSVRTGGNYGYTF.

The CDR3 is CASSPAQHF. Here the CDR3 DNA reads TGCGCCAGCAGTCCCGCCCAGCATTTT. The V call is TRBV23-1, the J call TRBJ1-5; D call uncertain. TRBV23-1 is classed as an ORF, of uncertain function. The CDR3 has 9 residues. V lost 4 bases to trimming and J lost 11 bases, with 3 bases between them.

CDR3 coding DNA: TGTGCCAGCAGCGTGACGGGACTATCACTCACCCATGGCTACACCTTC. Residues: CASSVTGLSLTHGYTF. The chain recombines TRBV9 with TRBJ1-2; TRBD1 is a possible D gene (5 bases). Germline V gene sequence: CDR1 SGDLS, CDR2 YYNGEE. The CDR3 has 16 amino acids. Trimming left V 2 bases short and J 6 bases short, with 20 bases between.

As concerns this clone: The sample holds other DNA sequences that translate to the same CDR3. The chain couples TRBV19 to TRBJ1-5; 12 nucleotides match TRBD1. This CDR3 comprises 16 residues. Germline CDR1 LNHDA, CDR2 SQIVND (reference sequence). Trimming took 4 bases from V and 5 from J; bases not matched to a gene: 6. The CDR3 is CASSRDRGLRDQPQHF. The CDR3 DNA reads as TGTGCCAGTAGTAGGGACAGGGGGCTTCGTGATCAGCCCCAGCATTTT.

This chain joins TRBV30 and TRBJ2-1; D ambiguous. The V end lost 0 bases, the J end lost 5 bases, and 8 bases lay between the germline ends. CDR3 size: 13 residues. Germline V lookup: CDR1 GTSNPN, CDR2 SVGIG (reference sequence). CDR3 region: CAWSVGGNNEQFF. The CDR3 DNA reads as TGTGCCTGGAGTGTGGGTGGGAACAATGAGCAGTTCTTC. Full variable domain (outside the CDR3, taken from reference TRBV30 and TRBJ2-1): SQTIHQWPATLVQPVGSPLSLECTVEGTSNPNLYWYRQAAGRGLQLLFYSVGIGQISSEVPQNLSASRPQDRQFILSSKKLLLSDSGFYLCAWSVGGNNEQFFGPGTRLTVL.

CDR3 protein: CASRARAGTVAKNIQYF. For the CDR3, the DNA is TGTGCCAGTAGAGCTAGAGCGGGTACTGTAGCCAAAAACATTCAGTACTTC. The chain combines TRBV19 with TRBJ2-4; possible D gene TRBD2, 6 bases. Germline V gene data show CDR1 as LNHDA and CDR2 as SQIVND (reference sequence). The CDR3 length is 17 residues. The V end was cut by 6 bases, the J end by 0 bases, with 18 bases between. Using reference TRBV19 and TRBJ2-4 for the parts outside the CDR3, the full variable domain is DGGITQSPKYLFRKEGQNVTLSCEQNLNHDAMYWYRQDPGQGLRLIYYSQIVNDFQKGDIAEGYSVSREKKESFPLTVTSAQKNPTAFYLCASRARAGTVAKNIQYFGAGTRLSVL.

The genes are TRBV7-2 and TRBJ1-6; no firm D call. This CDR3 spans 15 amino acids. Germline V gives CDR1 SGHTA, CDR2 FQGNSA. V was clipped by 4 bases and J by 9 bases, with 16 bases between them. The CDR3 DNA sequence: TGTGCCAGCAGCTCTCCCGGGTTGCAAGCTTCACCCCTCCACTTT. It codes for CASSSPGLQASPLHF. Full variable domain (remainder filled in from reference TRBV7-2 and TRBJ1-6): GAGVSQSPSNKVTEKGKDVELRCDPISGHTALYWYRQSLGQGLEFLIYFQGNSAPDKSGLPSDRFSAERTGGSVSTLTIQRTQQEDSAVYLCASSSPGLQASPLHFGNGTRLTVT.

J is TRBJ1-2 and V is TRBV19, with D tentatively TRBD1 (5 bases). Germline-derived CDR1 and CDR2 are LNHDA and SQIVND (reference sequence). The CDR3 totals 17 residues. Trimming left V 7 bases short and J 1 base short, with 22 bases between. The CDR3 sequence: CASIPGTAEGFNYGYTF. CDR3 sequence (DNA): TGTGCCAGTATCCCTGGGACGGCGGAGGGCTTTAACTATGGCTACACCTTC.

The chain employs TRBV6-2 or TRBV6-3 and TRBJ2-1; 8 bases fit TRBD1. Germline CDR1 and CDR2: MNHEY and SVGEGT. V shed 4 bases and J 8 bases; nucleotides not matched to a gene: 4. The CDR3 covers 13 residues. The CDR3 is CASSSRQGHEQFF. The CDR3 coding sequence is TGTGCCAGCAGTTCCAGACAGGGGCATGAGCAGTTCTTC.

The chain has TRBV19 and TRBJ1-4; maybe TRBD1 (5 bases). V lost 4 bases to trimming and J lost 1 base, with 13 bases between them. This CDR3 spans 16 amino acids. Germline-derived CDR1 and CDR2 are LNHDA and SQIVND (reference sequence). In nucleotides, the CDR3 is TGTGCCAGTAGTACCAAAACAGGAGTAACTAATGAAAAACTGTTTTTT. As protein: CASSTKTGVTNEKLFF.

This chain joins TRBV4-2 and TRBJ2-1; TRBD2 matches at 12 bases. The V and J ends lost 1 base and 8 bases, in that order; junction bases with no gene match: 3. In germline, CDR1 is LGHNA, CDR2 YNFKEQ. The CDR3 is 15 amino acids. CDR3 bases: TGTGCCAGCAGCCAAGCGACTAGCGGGAGCGATGAGCAGTTCTTC. This translates into CASSQATSGSDEQFF.

CDR3 DNA: TGTGCCAGCAGCTTGTTTCGGGGGATCCAGACCCTTGAAAAACTGTTTTTT. It is translated as CASSLFRGIQTLEKLFF. J is TRBJ1-4 and V is TRBV5-4; D perhaps matches TRBD1 (5 bases). The CDR3 has 17 amino acids. The V end was cut by 1 base, the J end by 7 bases, with 20 bases between. Germline CDR1 is SGHNT and CDR2 is YYREEE (reference sequence).

The J gene is TRBJ2-7, the V gene TRBV6-2 or TRBV6-3; D not resolved. This CDR3 has 14 residues. Looked up from germline, CDR1 is MNHEY and CDR2 is SVGEGT. Trimming removed 0 bases at V and 1 base at J, with 7 bases between. This CDR3 reads CASSYSTLSYEQYF. CDR3 coding DNA: TGTGCCAGCAGTTACTCGACGCTATCCTACGAGCAGTACTTC.

The chain is built from TRBV28 and TRBJ2-7; 7 nucleotides line up with TRBD1. The CDR3 spans 14 residues. CDR1 MDHEN and CDR2 SYDVKM come from the germline V gene. The junction had 5 bases not matched to a gene; V was cut back by 6 bases and J by 0 bases. CDR3 in amino acids: CASREQGTSYEQYF. In nucleotides, the CDR3 is TGTGCCAGCAGAGAACAGGGGACCTCCTACGAGCAGTACTTC.

V usage is TRBV7-2 and J usage is TRBJ2-3; 7 bases are shared with TRBD2. CDR1 and CDR2 from the germline V gene are SGHTA and FQGNSA. The V and J ends lost 1 base and 1 base, in that order; junction bases with no gene match: 5. This CDR3 is built from 16 residues. The DNA for the CDR3 is TGTGCCAGCAGCTTAGTTCTCCTAGCGGGCACAGATACGCAGTATTTT. This encodes CASSLVLLAGTDTQYF.

This sequence joins TRBV10-1 and TRBJ2-7; perhaps D is TRBD1 or TRBD2 (5 bases each). The CDR3 sequence is 14 residues long. The germline V gene has CDR1 WNHNN and CDR2 SYGVQD (reference sequence). Trimming pared 6 bases from V and 2 bases from J, leaving 14 bases between. DNA of the CDR3: TGCGCCAGCAGACCATCGGGACGGCCCTACGAGCAGTACTTC. Translating gives CASRPSGRPYEQYF.

This clone was counted only a few times. V and J are TRBV28 and TRBJ1-6; D unclear. V was cut by 6 bases and J by 8 bases, with 14 bases left in between. This CDR3 has 14 amino acids. Germline V lookup: CDR1 MDHEN, CDR2 SYDVKM. CDR3 nucleotide sequence: TGTGCCAGCAGACCCTCGGGAGTAGATTCACCCCTCCACTTT. This sequence encodes CASRPSGVDSPLHF.

The V call is TRBV20-1, the J call TRBJ2-7; TRBD1 or TRBD2 may be the D gene (5 bases each). CDR3 size: 11 residues. V lost 6 bases and J lost 3, with 9 bases in between. Germline V gives CDR1 DFQATT, CDR2 SNEGSKA (reference sequence). The DNA of the CDR3 is TGCAGTGCCGGGGACCGCTACGAGCAGTACTTC. Its protein product is CSAGDRYEQYF.

The sample holds a few counts of this clone. The chain employs TRBV12-3 or TRBV12-4 and TRBJ2-1; D gene ambiguous. CDR3 length: 11 residues. The ends were cut back, 2 bases at V and 9 bases at J, with 5 bases in the middle. The CDR3 coding sequence is TGTGCCAGCAGTTTAAATAGTGAGCAGTTCTTC. Amino acid sequence: CASSLNSEQFF.